The source of this T cell receptor beta chain is a study of T cell repertoires in cytomegalovirus infection. Study results and limitations: HLA-C-restricted CMV-specific TCR beta clonotypes were dominant in the ex vivo response.

A single record per CDR3 protein comes from TCRdb applying MiXCR to the reads. Among nearly 700,000 distinct CDR3 sequences listed, 33% were seen once. This clonotype came up a few times. Its antigen is as yet unknown. CDR1 is SEHNR, CDR2 FQNEAQ, per germline (reference sequence). The V and J ends lost 6 bases and 3 bases respectively, with 12 bases between them. This CDR3 contains 14 residues. The sample consisted of cultured PBMCs, taken from culture after CMV antigen stimulation. This chain joins TRBV7-9 and TRBJ1-5; tentative D call: TRBD1 (6 bases). The receptor's source is a human donor in good health (CMV status not recorded). Some clones in this sample may be carry-over from other donors' samples. In DNA form, the CDR3 reads TGTGCCAGCAGTCGGGACACCCCCAATCAGCCCCAGCATTTT. Translating it yields CASSRDTPNQPQHF.